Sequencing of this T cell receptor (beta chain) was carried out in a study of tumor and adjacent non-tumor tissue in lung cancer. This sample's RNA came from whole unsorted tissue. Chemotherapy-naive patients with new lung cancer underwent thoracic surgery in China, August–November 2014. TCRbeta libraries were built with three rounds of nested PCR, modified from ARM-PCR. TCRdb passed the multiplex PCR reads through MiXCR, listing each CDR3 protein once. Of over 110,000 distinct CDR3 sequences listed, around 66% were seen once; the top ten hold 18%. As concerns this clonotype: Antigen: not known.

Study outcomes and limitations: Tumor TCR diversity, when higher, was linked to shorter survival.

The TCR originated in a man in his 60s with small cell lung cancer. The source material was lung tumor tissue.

The DNA for the CDR3 is TGTGCCAGCAGTTCGACCTACAGGGAAGAGACCCAGTACTTC. Translated: CASSSTYREETQYF. The V and J genes are TRBV6-2 or TRBV6-3 and TRBJ2-5; a possible D gene is TRBD1 (6 bases). The CDR3 loop spans 14 amino acids. V was pared by 4 bases and J by 3 bases, with 12 bases between. The germline V gene has CDR1 MNHEY and CDR2 SVGEGT.